Described below is a single TCR beta chain sequence and its context. The data belong to a study of blood T cell repertoires in COVID-19. At the level of the study: Spain, Italy and the United States supplied samples that represented acute and convalescent COVID-19. Sources were T cells, B-cell-depleted T cells, or PBMCs; the material itself was cDNA or gDNA.

This CDR3 is 15 amino acids long. CDR1 and CDR2 from the germline V gene are SGHRS and YFSETQ. Trimming cost V 6 bases and J 1 base, with 15 bases left between them. As originally analysed: How many nucleated cells were present was estimated from reference gene primer amplification. Here immunoSEQ multiplex PCR was the method, and the copy in TCRdb shows in-frame clones only, minus some. Clone size and the V and J calls come from that table; the DNA yielded D and trimming. This sample carries around 170,000 clones, about four fifths of them seen once, and the ten largest clones take 13%. The sequencing sample was made of peripheral blood. This clonotype was sampled from a man in his 70s who had recovered from COVID-19. The chain employs TRBV5-1 and TRBJ2-3; D may be TRBD1 (5 bases). The CDR3: CASNFQGSGTDTQYF. CDR3 coding DNA: TGCGCCAGCAATTTCCAGGGAAGTGGCACAGATACGCAGTATTTT.